This TCR beta chain was observed in a study of T cell responses to AZD1222 COVID-19 vaccine. Findings and limits, study-wide: Repertoire sampling happened only post peak T cell response.

Details on this clone: Its target is unknown.

This CDR3 spans 15 amino acids. The V end was cut by 6 bases, the J end by 0 bases, with 13 bases between. In germline, CDR1 is MNHEY, CDR2 SVGAGI. Clones were read by immunoSEQ multiplex PCR, and TCRdb kept only the in-frame ones, dropping some. The table lists roughly 150,000 clones, roughly 92% of them singletons. The sequencing used peripheral blood, collected on day 0 of AZD1222 vaccination. The sequence came from an adult in good health. The chain uses TRBV6-5 and TRBJ2-3; D perhaps matches TRBD1 (6 bases). The CDR3 reads CASSQNRASTDTQYF. CDR3 in DNA: TGTGCCAGCAGCCAAAACAGGGCTAGCACAGATACGCAGTATTTT.